The T cell receptor beta chain described here comes from a study of blood T cell repertoires in COVID-19. Study-wide background: Acute-phase and convalescent COVID-19 samples originated in the United States, Italy and Spain. The cDNA or gDNA used as material had been derived from T cells, B-cell-depleted T cells, or PBMCs.

Seattle-derived patients entered the study during active infection and were followed longitudinally. The CDR3 has 16 amino acids. The germline V gene encodes CDR1 SGHTS and CDR2 YDEGEE. V dropped 3 bases and J dropped 4 bases, with 16 bases sitting between them. In the original processing: Estimates of nucleated cell counts were drawn from the amplification of reference gene primers. The repertoire was sequenced with immunoSEQ multiplex PCR; TCRdb's copy has only in-frame clones and lacks some. D and trimming come from the DNA, and the V and J calls and clone size come from that table. Here the sample spans more than 350,000 clones, around 90% being singletons.

The rearrangement uses TRBV5-8 and TRBJ2-2; D is perhaps TRBD1 (6 bases). The source is a woman aged 25-40 years with COVID-19, enrolled during active disease. The sequencing input was peripheral blood. Here the CDR3 reads CASSWKGGVSTGELFF. The CDR3 region has the DNA TGTGCCAGCAGCTGGAAAGGGGGTGTGAGCACCGGGGAGCTGTTTTTT.